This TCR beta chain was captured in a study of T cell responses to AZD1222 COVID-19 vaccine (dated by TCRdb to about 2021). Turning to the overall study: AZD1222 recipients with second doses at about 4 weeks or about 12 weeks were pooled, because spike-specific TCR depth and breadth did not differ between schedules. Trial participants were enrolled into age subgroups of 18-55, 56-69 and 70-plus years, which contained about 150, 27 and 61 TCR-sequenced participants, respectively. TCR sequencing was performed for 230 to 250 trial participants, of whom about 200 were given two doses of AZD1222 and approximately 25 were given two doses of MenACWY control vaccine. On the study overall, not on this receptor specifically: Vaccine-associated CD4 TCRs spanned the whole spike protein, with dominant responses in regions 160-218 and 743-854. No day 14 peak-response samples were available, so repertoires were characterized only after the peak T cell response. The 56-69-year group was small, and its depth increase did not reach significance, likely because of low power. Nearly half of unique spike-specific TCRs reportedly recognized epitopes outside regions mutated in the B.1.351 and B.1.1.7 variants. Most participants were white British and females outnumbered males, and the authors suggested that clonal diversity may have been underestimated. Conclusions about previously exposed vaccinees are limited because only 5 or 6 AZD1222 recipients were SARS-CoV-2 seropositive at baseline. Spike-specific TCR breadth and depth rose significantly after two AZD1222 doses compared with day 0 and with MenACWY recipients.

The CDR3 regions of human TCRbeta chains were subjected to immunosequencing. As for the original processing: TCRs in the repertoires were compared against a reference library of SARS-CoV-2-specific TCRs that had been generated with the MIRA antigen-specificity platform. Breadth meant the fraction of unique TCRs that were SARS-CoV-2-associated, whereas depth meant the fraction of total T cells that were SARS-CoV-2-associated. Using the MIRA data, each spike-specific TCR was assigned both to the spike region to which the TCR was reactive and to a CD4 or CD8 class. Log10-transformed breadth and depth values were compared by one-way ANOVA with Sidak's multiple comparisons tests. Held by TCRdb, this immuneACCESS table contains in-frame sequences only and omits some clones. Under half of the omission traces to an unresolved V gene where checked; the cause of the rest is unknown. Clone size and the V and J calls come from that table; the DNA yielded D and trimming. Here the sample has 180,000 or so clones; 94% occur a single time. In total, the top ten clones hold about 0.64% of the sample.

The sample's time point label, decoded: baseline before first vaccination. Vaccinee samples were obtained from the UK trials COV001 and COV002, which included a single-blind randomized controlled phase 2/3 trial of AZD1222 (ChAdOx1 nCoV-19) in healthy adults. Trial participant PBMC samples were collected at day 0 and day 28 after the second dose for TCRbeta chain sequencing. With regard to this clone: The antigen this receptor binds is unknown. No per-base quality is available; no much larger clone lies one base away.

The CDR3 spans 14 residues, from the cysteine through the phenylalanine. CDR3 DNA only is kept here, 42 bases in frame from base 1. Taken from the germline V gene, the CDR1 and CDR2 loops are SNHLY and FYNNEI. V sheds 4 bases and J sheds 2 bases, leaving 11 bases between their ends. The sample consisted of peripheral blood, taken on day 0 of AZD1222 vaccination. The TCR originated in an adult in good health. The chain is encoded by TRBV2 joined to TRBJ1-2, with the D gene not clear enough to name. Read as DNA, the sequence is TGTGCCAGCAGTGGTTTCGGACGGAACTATGGCTACACCTTC. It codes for CASSGFGRNYGYTF.